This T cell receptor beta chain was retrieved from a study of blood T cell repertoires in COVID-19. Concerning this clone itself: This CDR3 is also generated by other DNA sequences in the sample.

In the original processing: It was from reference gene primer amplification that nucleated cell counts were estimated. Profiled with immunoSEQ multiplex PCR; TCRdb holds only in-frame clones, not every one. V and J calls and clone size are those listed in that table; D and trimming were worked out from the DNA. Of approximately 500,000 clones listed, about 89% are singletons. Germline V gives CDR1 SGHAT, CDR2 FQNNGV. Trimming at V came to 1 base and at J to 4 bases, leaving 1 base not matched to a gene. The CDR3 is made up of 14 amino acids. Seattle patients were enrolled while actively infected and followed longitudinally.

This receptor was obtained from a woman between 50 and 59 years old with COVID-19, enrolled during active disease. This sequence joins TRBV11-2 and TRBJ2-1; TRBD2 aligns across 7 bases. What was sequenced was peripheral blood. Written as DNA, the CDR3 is TGTGCCAGCAGCTTAGCGGGGGGTTACAATGAGCAGTTCTTC. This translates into CASSLAGGYNEQFF. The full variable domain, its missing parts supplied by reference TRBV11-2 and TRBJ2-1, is EAGVAQSPRYKIIEKRQSVAFWCNPISGHATLYWYQQILGQGPKLLIQFQNNGVVDDSQLPKDRFSAERLKGVDSTLKIQPAKLEDSAVYLCASSLAGGYNEQFFGPGTRLTVL.